This T cell receptor beta chain was obtained from a study of cytomegalovirus exposure and HLA in healthy donors. The germline V gene has CDR1 SGHRS and CDR2 YFSETQ. V was trimmed by 4 bases and J by 0 bases, leaving 16 bases between them. The CDR3 contains 16 residues. This clone has a handful of counts. In the PCR, 60 Vbeta and 13 Jbeta primers were used. Profiling relied on immunoSEQ multiplex PCR, and the TCRdb table lists in-frame clones only, not all of them. The table lists roughly 150,000 clones, approximately 88% of them singletons. The TCR was taken from a woman under 30 in good health and CMV-seronegative. The V gene is TRBV5-1, the J gene TRBJ1-1, with D possibly TRBD1 on 6 matching bases. Specimen: PBMCs. CDR3 in DNA: TGCGCCAGCAGCCCACAGACAGGACCTTTGAACACTGAAGCTTTCTTT. As protein: CASSPQTGPLNTEAFF.